The clone carrying this TCR beta chain was seen a few times. This sample is part of a study of patients and donors after allogeneic stem cell transplantation. TCRdb processed the RT-PCR reads anew with MiXCR; each CDR3 protein has one entry. The top ten clones hold 11% of a sample with roughly 250,000 distinct CDR3 sequences, roughly 15% of them seen once. Source material: blood, either unsorted or a sorted T cell fraction (not recorded which). The TCR originated in a human donor who was either an allogeneic HSCT recipient or a stem cell or donor lymphocyte infusion donor (not recorded which). It is not recorded whose cells these are; they may come from a transplant donor.

The CDR3 spells CASSQDGSQGTGELFF. In DNA, the CDR3 is TGTGCCAGCAGCCAAGATGGCAGCCAGGGGACCGGGGAGCTGTTTTTT. The chain uses TRBV3-1 and TRBJ2-2, with D possibly TRBD1 on 6 matching bases. This CDR3 spans 16 amino acids. Germline CDR1 reads LGHDT; CDR2 reads YNNKEL (reference sequence). V lost 0 bases, J lost 5 bases, and 13 bases lay in between. The full variable domain, rest sourced from reference TRBV3-1 and TRBJ2-2, is DTAVSQTPKYLVTQMGNDKSIKCEQNLGHDTMYWYKQDSKKFLKIMFSYNNKELIINETVPNRFSPKSPDKAHLNLHINSLELGDSAVYFCASSQDGSQGTGELFFGEGSRLTVL.